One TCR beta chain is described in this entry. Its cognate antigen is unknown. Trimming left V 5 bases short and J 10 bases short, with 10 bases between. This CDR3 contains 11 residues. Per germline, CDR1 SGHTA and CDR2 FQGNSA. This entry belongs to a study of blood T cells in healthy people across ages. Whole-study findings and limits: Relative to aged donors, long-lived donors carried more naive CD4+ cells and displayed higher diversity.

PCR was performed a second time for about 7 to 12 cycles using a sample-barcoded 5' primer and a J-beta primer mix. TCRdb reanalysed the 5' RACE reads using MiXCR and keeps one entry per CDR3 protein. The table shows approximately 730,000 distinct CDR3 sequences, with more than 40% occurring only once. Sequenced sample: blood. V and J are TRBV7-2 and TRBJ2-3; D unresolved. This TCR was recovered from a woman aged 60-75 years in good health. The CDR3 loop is CASSPDLSQYF. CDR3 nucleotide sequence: TGTGCCAGCAGCCCAGATCTCTCGCAGTATTTT.